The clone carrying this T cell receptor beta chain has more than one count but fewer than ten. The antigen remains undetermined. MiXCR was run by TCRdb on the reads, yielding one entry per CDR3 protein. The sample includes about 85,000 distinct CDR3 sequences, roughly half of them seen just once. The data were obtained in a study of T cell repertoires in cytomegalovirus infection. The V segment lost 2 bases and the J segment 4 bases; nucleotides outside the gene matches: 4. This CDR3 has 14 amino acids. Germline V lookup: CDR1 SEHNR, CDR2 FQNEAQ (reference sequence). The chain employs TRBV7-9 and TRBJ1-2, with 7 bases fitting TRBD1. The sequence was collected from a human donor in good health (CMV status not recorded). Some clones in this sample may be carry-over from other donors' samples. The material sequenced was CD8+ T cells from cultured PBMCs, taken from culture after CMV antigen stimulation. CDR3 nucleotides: TGTGCCAGCAGCTTACCGGGACAGAGCTATGGCTACACCTTC. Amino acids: CASSLPGQSYGYTF.